The 10 T cell receptor beta chains reported below all come from one sample, sequenced in a study of follicular helper T cells after annual influenza vaccination. TCRdb's table, derived via immunoSEQ multiplex PCR, lists solely in-frame clones and lacks some. The sample has approximately 30,000 clones, around 80% seen once. The sample's time point: 2014-2015 season, pre-vaccination. The material sequenced was CXCR5+ CD38- circulating T follicular helper cells from blood, taken on the day of influenza vaccination. The subset was: circulating Tfh, non-naive CD4+CXCR5+PD-1+ (ICOS+CD38+ or ICOS-CD38-). These TCRs come from an adult who received the influenza vaccine.

The DNA of the CDR3 is TGCGCCAGCAGCTTGAGGTCGGACAGGGTGGATACGCAGTATTTT. Its translation is CASSLRSDRVDTQYF. V is TRBV5-1 and J is TRBJ2-3, with 8 positions matching TRBD1. The trim removed 1 base at V and 6 bases at J, leaving 7 bases unmatched. Germline V gene data show CDR1 as SGHRS and CDR2 as YFSETQ. This CDR3 contains 15 residues.

The chain links TRBV18 to TRBJ1-1; tentatively, D is TRBD1 (5 bases). Germline CDR1 KGHSH, CDR2 LQKENI. V lost 2 bases and J 3 bases, leaving 7 bases between the germline ends. This CDR3 is built from 13 residues. CDR3 nucleotide sequence: TGTGCCAGCTCACCAGGAGGGGACACTGAAGCTTTCTTT. This translates into CASSPGGDTEAFF.

This clone was recorded once. The rearrangement uses TRBV5-1 and TRBJ1-2; 7 bases are a match to TRBD1. Trimming removed 4 bases from V and 4 bases from J; junction bases left unmatched: 10. The CDR3 is 15 amino acids. Germline V CDR1 and CDR2: SGHRS, YFSETQ. This CDR3 reads CASSPGWDSLYGYTF. Here the CDR3 DNA reads TGCGCCAGCAGCCCCGGATGGGACAGTCTCTATGGCTACACCTTC.

This clone showed up just a few times. J is TRBJ2-3 and V is TRBV5-6, with 10 positions matching TRBD2. The CDR3 runs to 16 residues. Germline V gives CDR1 SGHDT, CDR2 YYEEEE. Trimming cost V 3 bases and J 2 bases; bases outside gene matches: 6. In DNA form, the CDR3 reads TGTGCCAGCAGCTCAGGACTAGCGGCAAACACAGATACGCAGTATTTT. Amino acid sequence: CASSSGLAANTDTQYF.

CDR3 region: CATSRAGSGLAANTQYF. CDR3 coding DNA: TGTGCCACCAGCAGAGCGGGTTCGGGACTAGCGGCTAATACGCAGTATTTT. The chain uses TRBV15 and TRBJ2-3; TRBD2 agrees at 11 bases. This CDR3 comprises 17 residues. The V gene end was trimmed by 1 base and the J gene end by 7 bases; junction bases not matched to a gene: 10. The germline V gene encodes CDR1 LNHNV and CDR2 YYDKDF (reference sequence).

Comment on this clone: An end of the junction does not agree with germline; a read error may underlie this. The chain has TRBV7-7 and TRBJ2-1, with TRBD1 identical over 9 bases. Germline assignment: CDR1 SSHAT and CDR2 FNYEAQ (reference sequence). This CDR3 contains 16 residues. CDR3 nucleotides: TGTGCTAGCAGCCTTAGACCGGGACAGGGTATCAATGAGCAGTTCTTC. Its translation is CASSLRPGQGINEQFF.

This clone was counted only a few times. The chain joins TRBV30 to TRBJ2-6; no clear D. The germline V gene has CDR1 GTSNPN and CDR2 SVGIG (reference sequence). The CDR3 is 13 residues long. V was trimmed by 5 bases and J by 2 bases, leaving 7 bases between them. In DNA, the CDR3 is TGTGCCTGGGAAACGGCTGGGGCCAACGTCCTGACTTTC. Translating it yields CAWETAGANVLTF.

This chain links TRBV28 with TRBJ2-7; maybe TRBD1 (7 bases). The CDR3 runs 13 residues. The germline gives CDR1 MDHEN, CDR2 SYDVKM. V dropped 6 bases and J dropped 3 bases, with 12 bases sitting between them. CDR3 amino acids: CASRRQGGYEQYF. The CDR3 nucleotides are TGTGCCAGCAGGCGCCAGGGGGGCTACGAGCAGTACTTC.

This clone was detected a few times. The chain carries TRBV19 and TRBJ1-4; 7 bases match TRBD1. Trimming cost V 5 bases and J 8 bases; bases outside gene matches: 11. Germline V gene lookup returns CDR1 LNHDA and CDR2 SQIVND (reference sequence). The CDR3 totals 15 residues. In nucleotides, the CDR3 is TGTGCCAGTAGTCCCCCAGGGGGGCGCGGCGAAAAACTGTTTTTT. It yields the protein CASSPPGGRGEKLFF.

The rearrangement links TRBV11-3 to TRBJ1-2; D unresolved. The V gene's germline CDR1 is SGHNT and CDR2 YENEEA. The CDR3 extends over 14 amino acids. Trimming removed 5 bases at V and 3 bases at J, with 13 bases between. CDR3 region: CASSPYGFYYGYTF. CDR3 DNA: TGTGCCAGCAGCCCCTATGGTTTCTACTATGGCTACACCTTC.